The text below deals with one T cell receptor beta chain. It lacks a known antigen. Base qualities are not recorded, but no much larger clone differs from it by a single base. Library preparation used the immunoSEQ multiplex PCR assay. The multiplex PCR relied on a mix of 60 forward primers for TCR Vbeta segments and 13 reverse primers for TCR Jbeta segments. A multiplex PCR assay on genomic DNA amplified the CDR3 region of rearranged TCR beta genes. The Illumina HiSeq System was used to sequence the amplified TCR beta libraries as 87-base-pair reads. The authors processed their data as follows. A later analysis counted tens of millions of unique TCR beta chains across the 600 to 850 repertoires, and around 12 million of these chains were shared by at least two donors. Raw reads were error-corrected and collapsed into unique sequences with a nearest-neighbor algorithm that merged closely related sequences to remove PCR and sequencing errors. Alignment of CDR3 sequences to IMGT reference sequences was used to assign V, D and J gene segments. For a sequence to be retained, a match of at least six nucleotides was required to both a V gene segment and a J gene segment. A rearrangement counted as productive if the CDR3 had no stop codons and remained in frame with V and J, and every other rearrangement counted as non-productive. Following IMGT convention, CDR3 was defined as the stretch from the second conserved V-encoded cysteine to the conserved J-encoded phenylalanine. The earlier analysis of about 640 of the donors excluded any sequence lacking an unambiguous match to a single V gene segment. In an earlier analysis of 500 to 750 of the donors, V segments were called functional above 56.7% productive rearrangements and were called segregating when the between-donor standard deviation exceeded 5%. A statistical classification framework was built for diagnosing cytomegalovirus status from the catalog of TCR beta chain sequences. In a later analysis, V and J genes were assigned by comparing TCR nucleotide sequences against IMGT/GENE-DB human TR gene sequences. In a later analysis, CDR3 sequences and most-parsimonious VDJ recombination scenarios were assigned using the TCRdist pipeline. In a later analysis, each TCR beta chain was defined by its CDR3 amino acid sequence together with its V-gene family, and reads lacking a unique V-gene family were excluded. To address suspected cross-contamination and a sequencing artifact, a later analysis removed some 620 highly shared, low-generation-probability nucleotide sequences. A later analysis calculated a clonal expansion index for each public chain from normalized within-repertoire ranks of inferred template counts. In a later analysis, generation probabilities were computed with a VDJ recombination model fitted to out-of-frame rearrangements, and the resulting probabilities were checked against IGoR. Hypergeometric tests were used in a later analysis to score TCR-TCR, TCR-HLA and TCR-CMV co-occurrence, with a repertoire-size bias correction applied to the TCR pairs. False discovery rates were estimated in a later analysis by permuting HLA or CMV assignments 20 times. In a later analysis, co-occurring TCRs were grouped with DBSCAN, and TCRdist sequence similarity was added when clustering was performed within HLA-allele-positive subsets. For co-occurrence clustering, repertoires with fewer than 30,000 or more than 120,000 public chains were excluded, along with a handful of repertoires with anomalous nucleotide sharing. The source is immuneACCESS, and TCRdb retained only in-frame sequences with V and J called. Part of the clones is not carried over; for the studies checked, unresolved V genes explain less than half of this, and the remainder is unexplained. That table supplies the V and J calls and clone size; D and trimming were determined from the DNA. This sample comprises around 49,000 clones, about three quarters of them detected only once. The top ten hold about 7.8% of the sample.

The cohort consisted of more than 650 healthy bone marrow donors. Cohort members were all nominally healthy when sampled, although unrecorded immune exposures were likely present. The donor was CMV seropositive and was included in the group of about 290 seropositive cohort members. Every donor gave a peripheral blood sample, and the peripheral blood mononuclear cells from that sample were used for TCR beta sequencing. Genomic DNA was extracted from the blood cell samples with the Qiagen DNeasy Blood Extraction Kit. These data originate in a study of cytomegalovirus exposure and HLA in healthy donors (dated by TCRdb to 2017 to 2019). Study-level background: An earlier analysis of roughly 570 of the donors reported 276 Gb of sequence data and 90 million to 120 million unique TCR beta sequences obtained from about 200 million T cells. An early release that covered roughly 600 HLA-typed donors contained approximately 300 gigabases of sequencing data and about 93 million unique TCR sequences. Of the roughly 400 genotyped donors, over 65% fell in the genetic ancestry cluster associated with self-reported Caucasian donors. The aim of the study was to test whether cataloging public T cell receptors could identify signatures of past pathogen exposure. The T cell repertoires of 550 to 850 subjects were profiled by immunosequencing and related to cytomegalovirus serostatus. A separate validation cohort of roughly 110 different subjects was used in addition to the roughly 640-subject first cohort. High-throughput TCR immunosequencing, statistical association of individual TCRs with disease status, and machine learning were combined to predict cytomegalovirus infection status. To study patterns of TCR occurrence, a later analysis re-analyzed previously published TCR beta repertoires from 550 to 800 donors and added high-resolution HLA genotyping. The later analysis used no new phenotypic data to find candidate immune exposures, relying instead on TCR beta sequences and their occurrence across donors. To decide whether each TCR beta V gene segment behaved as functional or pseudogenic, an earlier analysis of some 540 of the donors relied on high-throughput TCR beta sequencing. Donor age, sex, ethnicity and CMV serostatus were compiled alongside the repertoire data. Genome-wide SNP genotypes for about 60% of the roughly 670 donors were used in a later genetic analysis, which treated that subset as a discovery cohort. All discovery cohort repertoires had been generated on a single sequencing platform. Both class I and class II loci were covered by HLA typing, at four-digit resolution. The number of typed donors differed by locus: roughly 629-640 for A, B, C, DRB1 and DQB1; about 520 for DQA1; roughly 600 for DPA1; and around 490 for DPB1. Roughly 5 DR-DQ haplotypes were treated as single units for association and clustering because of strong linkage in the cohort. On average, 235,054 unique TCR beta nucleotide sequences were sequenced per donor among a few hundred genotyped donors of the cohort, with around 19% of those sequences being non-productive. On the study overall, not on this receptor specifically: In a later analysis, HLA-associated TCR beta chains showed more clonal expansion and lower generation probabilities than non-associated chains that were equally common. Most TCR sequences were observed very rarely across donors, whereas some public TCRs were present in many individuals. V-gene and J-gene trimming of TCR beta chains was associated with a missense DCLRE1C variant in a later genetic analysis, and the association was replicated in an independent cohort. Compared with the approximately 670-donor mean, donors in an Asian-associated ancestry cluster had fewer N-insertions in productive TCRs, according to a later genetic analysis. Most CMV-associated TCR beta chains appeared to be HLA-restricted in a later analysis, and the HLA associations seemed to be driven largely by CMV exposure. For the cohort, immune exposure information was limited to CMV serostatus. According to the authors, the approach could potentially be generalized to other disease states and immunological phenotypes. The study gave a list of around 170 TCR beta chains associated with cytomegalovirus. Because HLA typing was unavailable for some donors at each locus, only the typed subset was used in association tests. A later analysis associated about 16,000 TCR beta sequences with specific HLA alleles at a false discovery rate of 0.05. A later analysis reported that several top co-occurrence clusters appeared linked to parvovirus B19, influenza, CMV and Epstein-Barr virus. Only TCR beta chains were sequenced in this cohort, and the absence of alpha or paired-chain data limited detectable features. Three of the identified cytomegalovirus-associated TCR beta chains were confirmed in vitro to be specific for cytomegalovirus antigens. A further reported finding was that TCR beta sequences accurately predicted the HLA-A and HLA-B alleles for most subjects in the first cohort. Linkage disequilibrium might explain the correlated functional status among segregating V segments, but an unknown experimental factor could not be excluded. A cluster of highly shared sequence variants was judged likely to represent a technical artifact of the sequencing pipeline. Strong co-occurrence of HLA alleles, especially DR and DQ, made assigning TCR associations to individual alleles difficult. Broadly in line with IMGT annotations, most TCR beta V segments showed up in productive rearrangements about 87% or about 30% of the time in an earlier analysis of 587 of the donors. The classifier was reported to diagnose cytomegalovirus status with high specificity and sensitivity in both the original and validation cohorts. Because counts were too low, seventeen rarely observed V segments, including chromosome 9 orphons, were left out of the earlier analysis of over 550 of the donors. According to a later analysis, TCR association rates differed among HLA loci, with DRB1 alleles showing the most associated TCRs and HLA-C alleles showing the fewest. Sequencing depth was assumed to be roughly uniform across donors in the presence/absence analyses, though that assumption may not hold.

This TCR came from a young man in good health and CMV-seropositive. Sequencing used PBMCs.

Here is the DNA: TGTGCCAGCAGTGATTTTCTGGGGCTTAACTATGGCTACACCTTC. Its protein is CASSDFLGLNYGYTF. The chain uses TRBV2 and TRBJ1-2; the D region possibly corresponds to TRBD1 (5 bases align). The CDR3 runs 15 residues from the cysteine to the phenylalanine. Only the CDR3 region is kept as DNA, spanning 45 bases read in frame from base 1. At the junction V is shortened by 3 bases and J by 1 base, with 12 bases in between. Per the germline V gene, SNHLY is the CDR1 and FYNNEI is the CDR2.